A single sample is the source of the 10 T cell receptor beta chains below, sequenced in a study of cytomegalovirus exposure and HLA in healthy donors. The PCR contained 60 Vbeta and 13 Jbeta primers. Sequenced by immunoSEQ multiplex PCR; TCRdb stores in-frame clones only, minus some. The sample yields about 140,000 clones, roughly 73% seen once. Sequencing was carried out using PBMCs. The receptors shown here come from a female donor in good health and CMV-seronegative.

This sequence joins TRBV28 and TRBJ2-6; tentative D call: TRBD1 (5 bases). V was shortened by 6 bases and J by 0 bases, with 6 bases between the two germline ends. Germline CDR1 reads MDHEN; CDR2 reads SYDVKM. The CDR3 is 14 residues long. The CDR3 loop is CASSDSSGANVLTF. The CDR3 region has the DNA TGTGCCAGCAGCGACAGCTCTGGGGCCAACGTCCTGACTTTC.

This clone was counted once. J is TRBJ1-1 and V is TRBV7-9, with TRBD1 identical over 7 bases. CDR1 and CDR2 (germline): SEHNR, FQNEAQ (reference sequence). Trimming cost V 2 bases and J 7 bases; bases outside gene matches: 4. This CDR3 is 13 amino acids long. The CDR3 coding sequence is TGTGCCAGCAGCTTACAGGGGGTTGTTGAAGCTTTCTTT. Protein: CASSLQGVVEAFF.

This clone was observed at least ten times. The rearrangement uses TRBV5-1 and TRBJ2-3; 7 bases map to TRBD2. In germline, CDR1 is SGHRS, CDR2 YFSETQ. This CDR3 is built from 12 residues. After removal of 4 bases from V and 6 bases from J, the junction contained 2 bases not matched to a gene. The CDR3 DNA is TGCGCCAGCAGCGGGGGGGTGGATACGCAGTATTTT. Translated, it gives CASSGGVDTQYF.

The count of this clone is one. The chain links TRBV11-2 to TRBJ1-6, with TRBD1 matching 8 bases. V lost 5 bases and J lost 7; bases outside the gene matches: 4. This CDR3 comprises 14 residues. The germline gives CDR1 SGHAT, CDR2 FQNNGV. The CDR3 loop is CASSQGAQNSPLHF. Written as DNA, the CDR3 is TGTGCCAGCAGCCAGGGGGCGCAAAATTCACCCCTCCACTTT.

This CDR3 reads CASSFSTSGDTQYF. Here the CDR3 DNA reads TGTGCCAGCAGTTTCTCGACTAGCGGCGATACGCAGTATTTT. The chain is built from TRBV27 and TRBJ2-3, with 9 positions matching TRBD2. The germline V gene encodes CDR1 MNHEY and CDR2 SMNVEV (reference sequence). The length of the CDR3 is 14 residues. With 3 bases clipped from V and 6 bases from J, the junction kept 4 bases outside the gene matches.

In its sample, this clone was seen a few times. The V call is TRBV12-5, the J call TRBJ1-2; no reliable D call. Trimming left V 2 bases short and J 6 bases short, with 16 bases between. From germline, CDR1 is LGHNT and CDR2 FRNRAP. The CDR3 has 15 amino acids. In DNA, the CDR3 is TGTGCTAGTGGTTTGTCAGGAGGAGGACCCAATGGCTACACCTTC. Encoded protein: CASGLSGGGPNGYTF. The full variable domain, in which reference TRBV12-5 and TRBJ1-2 provide the parts outside the CDR3, is DARVTQTPRHKVTEMGQEVTMRCQPILGHNTVFWYRQTMMQGLELLAYFRNRAPLDDSGMPKDRFSAEMPDATLATLKIQPSEPRDSAVYFCASGLSGGGPNGYTFGSGTRLTVV.

The chain has TRBV5-1 and TRBJ2-1; the D gene is possibly TRBD1 (6 bases). Germline lookup yields CDR1 SGHRS and CDR2 YFSETQ. This CDR3 contains 15 residues. The ends were cut back, 4 bases at V and 6 bases at J, with 17 bases in the middle. Here the CDR3 reads CASSPGGEVGNEQFF. The CDR3 nucleotides read TGCGCCAGCAGCCCTGGGGGCGAGGTGGGCAATGAGCAGTTCTTC.

About this clone itself: The junction departs from the called germline gene at one end, perhaps through a read error. The V call is TRBV5-6, the J call TRBJ1-6; TRBD1 is a possible D gene (5 bases). From germline, CDR1 is SGHDT and CDR2 YYEEEE. The CDR3 totals 16 residues. DNA for the CDR3: TGTACCAGCAGCTTGAGGCAGGGAAGGGTAAATTCACCCCTCCACTTT. Amino acid sequence: CTSSLRQGRVNSPLHF.

This clone was seen more than once but under ten times. The rearrangement joins TRBV28 to TRBJ1-3, with unresolved D. CDR3 length: 14 residues. The germline V and J ends were trimmed by 8 bases and 2 bases, with 13 bases remaining between them. The V gene's germline CDR1 is MDHEN and CDR2 SYDVKM. CDR3: CASGFTRTGNTIYF. The CDR3 DNA follows: TGTGCCAGCGGGTTCACCAGGACTGGAAACACCATATATTTT.

The V call is TRBV5-4, the J call TRBJ1-1; 7 nucleotides agree with TRBD1. Losses at the gene ends were 2 bases for V and 5 bases for J; bases not matched to a gene: 6. CDR3 size: 14 residues. The germline CDR1 and CDR2 sequences are SGHNT and YYREEE (reference sequence). CDR3 sequence reads: CASSLDRAKTEAFF. DNA of the CDR3: TGTGCCAGCAGCTTAGACAGGGCAAAGACTGAAGCTTTCTTT.